Shown below are 17 T cell receptor beta chains from a single sample sequenced in a study of T cell changes during pregnancy in multiple sclerosis. TCRdb's copy holds only in-frame clones and misses some; the assay was immunoSEQ multiplex PCR. Of under 55,000 clones in the sample, 93% were seen once. This sample comprised peripheral blood, obtained in the second trimester of pregnancy. These receptors originate from a female donor with multiple sclerosis, enrolled in a pregnancy study.

The chain links TRBV9 to TRBJ2-7; 10 bases are shared with TRBD2. The CDR3 loop spans 14 amino acids. Germline lookup yields CDR1 SGDLS and CDR2 YYNGEE. With V trimmed by 2 bases and J by 4 bases, 3 bases remained unmatched. CDR3: CASSVGLAEYEQYF. CDR3 nucleotides: TGTGCCAGCAGCGTCGGACTAGCGGAGTACGAGCAGTACTTC.

V gene TRBV5-6 combines with J gene TRBJ2-7, with 9 bases identical to TRBD1. Trimming removed 4 bases from V and 2 bases from J; junction bases left unmatched: 7. Germline CDR1 reads SGHDT; CDR2 reads YYEEEE. CDR3 length equals 15 residues. CDR3 residues: CASSQRDRVTYEQYF. Here the CDR3 DNA reads TGTGCCAGCAGCCAAAGGGACAGGGTCACCTACGAGCAGTACTTC.

V and J are TRBV4-2 and TRBJ2-7; D possibly corresponds to TRBD1 (6 bases). CDR1 is LGHNA, CDR2 YNFKEQ, per germline. V was cut by 3 bases and J by 2 bases, with 8 bases left in between. The CDR3 spans 13 residues. CDR3: CASSQDRAYEQYF. The CDR3 nucleotides are TGTGCCAGCAGCCAGGACAGAGCCTACGAGCAGTACTTC.

The genes are TRBV25-1 and TRBJ1-2; D gene uncertain. The V gene's germline CDR1 is MGHDK and CDR2 SYGVNS. Trimming stripped 8 bases from V and 3 bases from J, with 10 bases between. CDR3 length: 12 amino acids. CDR3 bases: TGTGCCAGCGGAGGATTTGACTATGGCTACACCTTC. Protein: CASGGFDYGYTF.

The chain couples TRBV19 to TRBJ2-3; 13 bases fit TRBD2. The germline V gene encodes CDR1 LNHDA and CDR2 SQIVND (reference sequence). There are 17 residues in the CDR3. V gave up 4 bases and J gave up 2 bases; unmatched junction bases: 6. DNA of the CDR3: TGTGCCAGTAGTACCCCTGGACTAGCGGGAGTCACAGATACGCAGTATTTT. Translation: CASSTPGLAGVTDTQYF.

A single count supports this clone. The rearrangement joins TRBV30 to TRBJ1-6; perhaps TRBD1 as D (5 bases). Germline V CDR1 and CDR2: GTSNPN, SVGIG (reference sequence). Trimming cost V 1 base and J 10 bases, with 11 bases left between them. The CDR3 loop spans 13 amino acids. The CDR3 protein is CAWSGGVGSPLHF. CDR3 nucleotides: TGTGCCTGGAGTGGGGGGGTCGGATCACCCCTCCACTTT.

V is TRBV7-9 and J is TRBJ1-4; D ambiguous. CDR1 is SEHNR and CDR2 is FQNEAQ in the germline V gene (reference sequence). V was shortened by 2 bases and J by 6 bases, with 16 bases between the two germline ends. The CDR3 has 16 residues. CDR3: CASSLYPESADEKLFF. The DNA of the CDR3 is TGTGCCAGCAGCTTATACCCCGAGTCGGCGGATGAAAAACTGTTTTTT.

This sequence joins TRBV9 and TRBJ1-3, with D possibly being TRBD1 (6 bases). The ends were cut back, 0 bases at V and 4 bases at J, with 8 bases in the middle. The CDR3 is 14 residues long. Germline lookup yields CDR1 SGDLS and CDR2 YYNGEE. CDR3 sequence reads: CASSVDREGNTIYF. The CDR3 nucleotides are TGTGCCAGCAGCGTAGACAGGGAAGGAAACACCATATATTTT.

The V call is TRBV16, the J call TRBJ1-2, with D possibly being TRBD1 (6 bases). Trimming took 2 bases from V and 5 from J, leaving 12 bases between them. CDR1 is KGHSY and CDR2 is FQNENV in the germline V gene. This CDR3 comprises 14 residues. The CDR3, as DNA: TGTGCCAGCAGCCAAACAGGGTCGGATTATGGCTACACCTTC. Its protein product is CASSQTGSDYGYTF.

The chain combines TRBV6-6 with TRBJ1-2; unclear D gene. V was pared by 10 bases and J by 1 base, with 16 bases between. CDR1 is MNHNY and CDR2 is SVGAGI in the germline V gene (reference sequence). The CDR3 is made up of 14 amino acids. The CDR3 DNA follows: TGTGCCATCGGGAATCCCGATATTAACTATGGCTACACCTTC. It is translated as CAIGNPDINYGYTF.

The chain carries TRBV15 and TRBJ1-1, with 9 positions matching TRBD1. V dropped 2 bases and J dropped 0; count of bases not matched to a gene: 7. There are 17 residues in the CDR3. Germline V CDR1 and CDR2: LNHNV, YYDKDF (reference sequence). The CDR3 reads CATSRLGTGFLNTEAFF. DNA of the CDR3: TGTGCCACCAGCAGACTGGGGACAGGGTTCTTGAACACTGAAGCTTTCTTT.

The chain recombines TRBV18 with TRBJ2-3; 13 nucleotides agree with TRBD2. Trimming cost V 1 base and J 5 bases; bases outside gene matches: 3. The length of the CDR3 is 16 residues. The germline CDR1 and CDR2 sequences are KGHSH and LQKENI. CDR3: CASSPRTSGRGDTQYF. The CDR3 DNA follows: TGTGCCAGCTCACCACGGACTAGCGGGAGAGGAGATACGCAGTATTTT.

This chain joins TRBV29-1 and TRBJ2-2; TRBD2 matches at 15 bases. V shed 6 bases, J shed 0 bases, and the junction held 2 bases outside the gene matches. The CDR3 totals 16 residues. CDR1 and CDR2 (germline): SQVTM, ANQGSEA. The CDR3 DNA reads as TGCAGCGTGGGACTAGCGGGGGGCGCGAACACCGGGGAGCTGTTTTTT. Protein: CSVGLAGGANTGELFF.

The chain links TRBV7-2 to TRBJ2-3, with D unclear. CDR1 and CDR2 from the germline V gene are SGHTA and FQGNSA. This CDR3 spans 14 amino acids. V was clipped by 4 bases and J by 6 bases, with 14 bases between them. The CDR3 sequence is CASSSLERADTQYF. The CDR3 DNA reads TGTGCCAGCAGCTCCCTAGAAAGAGCGGATACGCAGTATTTT.

The J gene is TRBJ2-3, the V gene TRBV19; perhaps TRBD2 as D (6 bases). Trimming removed 5 bases from V and 3 bases from J, with 18 bases in between. CDR3 length: 16 residues. Looked up from germline, CDR1 is LNHDA and CDR2 is SQIVND (reference sequence). The CDR3 bases are TGTGCCAGTAGTTTCGGGACTCCCTCGGGGACAGATACGCAGTATTTT. Encoded protein: CASSFGTPSGTDTQYF.

V and J are TRBV5-1 and TRBJ1-2, with 8 nucleotides matching TRBD1. The CDR3 extends over 15 amino acids. Germline V gives CDR1 SGHRS, CDR2 YFSETQ. V shed 3 bases, J shed 0 bases, and the junction held 4 bases outside the gene matches. The CDR3 coding sequence is TGCGCCAGCAGCTCAGGGACAGGTTCTAACTATGGCTACACCTTC. This sequence encodes CASSSGTGSNYGYTF. The variable domain in full, completed from reference TRBV5-1 and TRBJ1-2, reads KAGVTQTPRYLIKTRGQQVTLSCSPISGHRSVSWYQQTPGQGLQFLFEYFSETQRNKGNFPGRFSGRQFSNSRSEMNVSTLELGDSALYLCASSSGTGSNYGYTFGSGTRLTVV.

V is TRBV19 and J is TRBJ2-2, with a weak D call TRBD2 (6 bases). This CDR3 comprises 15 residues. The V and J ends lost 5 bases and 2 bases respectively, with 12 bases between them. Per the germline V gene, CDR1 is LNHDA and CDR2 is SQIVND (reference sequence). The DNA for the CDR3 is TGTGCCAGTAGTTCCGGGACTGACAACACCGGGGAGCTGTTTTTT. Encoded protein: CASSSGTDNTGELFF.